These 13 T cell receptor beta chains came from one sample sequenced in a study of T cells expressing NK-cell markers. For each CDR3 protein, TCRdb gives one entry from its re-call of the 5' RACE reads, without DNA. Recorded here are about 300,000 distinct CDR3 sequences; the top ten clones represent more than 3.5%. Material: blood T cells: a sorted CD56 or NKG2C T cell subset, CD4+ or CD8+ T cells, or bulk PBMC T cells (not recorded which). The receptors originated from a woman aged 18 to 75 in good health.

The chain employs TRBV20-1 and TRBJ1-4; TCRdb's D gene call, TRBD1, goes unchecked for lack of DNA. Looked up from germline, CDR1 is DFQATT and CDR2 is SNEGSKA (reference sequence). The CDR3 length is 13 residues. The CDR3 loop is CSAREVTLGKLFF.

The chain has TRBV5-5 and TRBJ2-2; TCRdb lists TRBD1, though no DNA is available to test this call. Germline V gene sequence: CDR1 SGHKS, CDR2 YYEKEE (reference sequence). The CDR3 consists of 14 residues. The CDR3 region is CASSRDSHTGELFF. The whole variable domain, filled in from reference TRBV5-5 and TRBJ2-2, reads DAGVTQSPTHLIKTRGQQVTLRCSPISGHKSVSWYQQVLGQGPQFIFQYYEKEERGRGNFPDRFSARQFPNYSSELNVNALLLGDSALYLCASSRDSHTGELFFGEGSRLTVL.

The V and J genes are TRBV18 and TRBJ2-1; without DNA, the TCRdb call of TRBD2 cannot be checked. This CDR3 region has 19 residues. The germline V gene has CDR1 KGHSH and CDR2 LQKENI. This chain's CDR3 is CASSPRAASGGIDYNEQFF. Full variable domain (rest looked up from reference TRBV18 and TRBJ2-1): NAGVMQNPRHLVRRRGQEARLRCSPMKGHSHVYWYRQLPEEGLKFMVYLQKENIIDESGMPKERFSAEFPKEGPSILRIQQVVRGDSAAYFCASSPRAASGGIDYNEQFFGPGTRLTVL.

The rearrangement uses TRBV24-1 and TRBJ2-1; no DNA is available, so the TRBD1 call from TCRdb remains unchecked. CDR3 length equals 14 residues. The germline V gene has CDR1 KGHDR and CDR2 SFDVKD. The chain's CDR3 is CATSEAGTDNEQFF.

The V and J genes are TRBV6-5 and TRBJ2-4; TCRdb proposes TRBD1, but this gene call is untestable without DNA. The length of the CDR3 is 15 residues. Germline CDR1 MNHEY, CDR2 SVGAGI. CDR3 amino acids: CASSYSGPFEDIQYF.

The chain is built from TRBV7-9 and TRBJ1-1; absent DNA, TCRdb's TRBD1 call cannot be checked. The length of the CDR3 is 13 residues. In germline, CDR1 is SEHNR, CDR2 FQNEAQ (reference sequence). CDR3 residues: CASSLIEGSGAFF.

The genes are TRBV5-4 and TRBJ2-3. Germline assignment: CDR1 SGHNT and CDR2 YYREEE (reference sequence). The CDR3 totals 16 residues. The CDR3 is CASKPKSDTSTDTQYF.

This rearrangement joins TRBV19 to TRBJ2-1; lacking DNA, the TRBD2 call made by TCRdb goes unchecked. The germline V gene encodes CDR1 LNHDA and CDR2 SQIVND (reference sequence). There are 14 residues in the CDR3. CDR3: CASSIVGTSAEQFF.

This chain links TRBV12-3 or TRBV12-4 with TRBJ2-1. This CDR3 has 13 residues. The CDR3 protein is CASRTGPLNEQFF.

The CDR3 protein is CASSQVALAGTDTQYF. V usage is TRBV4-3 and J usage is TRBJ2-3; TCRdb selects TRBD2, and the lack of DNA leaves this call unchecked. The CDR3 is 16 residues long. CDR1 LGHNA and CDR2 YSLEER come from the germline V gene.

The chain recombines TRBV20-1 with TRBJ2-3; TCRdb gives TRBD2 as the D gene, but with no DNA this cannot be confirmed. Germline CDR1 reads DFQATT; CDR2 reads SNEGSKA (reference sequence). This CDR3 has 14 residues. This CDR3 reads CSALLAGRADTQYF.

The chain is built from TRBV7-2 and TRBJ2-3; the D gene TCRdb calls, TRBD2, cannot be checked with no DNA. The CDR3 sequence is 15 residues long. The germline gives CDR1 SGHTA, CDR2 FQGNSA. The CDR3 protein is CASSSAGGTTDTQYF.

The chain joins TRBV5-1 to TRBJ1-2; without DNA, the TCRdb call of TRBD1 cannot be checked. The CDR3 extends over 16 amino acids. The germline V gene has CDR1 SGHRS and CDR2 YFSETQ. The CDR3 sequence: CASSTRTGRADYGYTF.